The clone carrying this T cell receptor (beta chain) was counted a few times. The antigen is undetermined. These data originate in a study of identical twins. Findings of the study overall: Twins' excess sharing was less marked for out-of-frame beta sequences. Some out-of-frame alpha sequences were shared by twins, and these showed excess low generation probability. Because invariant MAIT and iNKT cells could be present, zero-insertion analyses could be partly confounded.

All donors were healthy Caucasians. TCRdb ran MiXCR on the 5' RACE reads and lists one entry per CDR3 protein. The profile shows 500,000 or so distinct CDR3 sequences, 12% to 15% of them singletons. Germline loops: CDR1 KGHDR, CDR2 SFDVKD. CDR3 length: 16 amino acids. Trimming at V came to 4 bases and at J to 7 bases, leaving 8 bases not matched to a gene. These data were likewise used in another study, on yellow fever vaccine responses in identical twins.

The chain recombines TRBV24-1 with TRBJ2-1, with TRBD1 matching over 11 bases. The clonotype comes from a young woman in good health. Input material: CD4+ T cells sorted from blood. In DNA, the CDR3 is TGTGCCACCAGTGACCAAGGACAGGGGGCTCGGAATGAGCAGTTCTTC. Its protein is CATSDQGQGARNEQFF.